The sequence of this T cell receptor (beta chain) was determined in a study of T cell responses to AZD1222 COVID-19 vaccine. Regarding the study as a whole: Vaccine-associated CD4 TCRs ranged over spike, dominating at 160-218 and 743-854. Seropositivity was recorded at baseline in only 6 or 7 AZD1222 recipients. Rises in breadth and depth of Spike-specific TCRs came after two AZD1222 doses.

The data were produced by immunoSEQ multiplex PCR, yet TCRdb's version contains in-frame clones alone and is incomplete. The table lists about 120,000 clones, about 91% of them singletons. As regards this clone: Its antigen remains unknown.

Here the sequenced sample was peripheral blood, taken 28 days after the second AZD1222 dose. The source is an adult who received the AZD1222 COVID-19 vaccine.

Here the CDR3 DNA reads TGTGCCAGCAGTTATGCCGGAAACACCATATATTTT. Its protein is CASSYAGNTIYF. The chain has TRBV6-2 or TRBV6-3 and TRBJ1-3; D not certain. The CDR3 runs to 12 residues. V shed 3 bases and J shed 4 bases, with 4 bases lying between them. Germline V CDR1 and CDR2: MNHEY, SVGEGT.